The 11 T cell receptor beta chains presented below share a single source sample, sequenced in a study of early T cells in non-severe SARS-CoV-2 infection. TCRdb re-called the 5' RACE reads with MiXCR, one entry per CDR3 protein. This sample has tens of thousands of distinct CDR3 sequences; around 15% occur once, and the top ten carry around 12%. The sequencing sample was made of whole blood. Receptors were obtained from an adult who was a healthcare worker with PCR-confirmed SARS-CoV-2 infection or an uninfected control (not recorded which).

V and J are TRBV6-5 and TRBJ1-3; D may be TRBD1 (6 bases). V gave up 6 bases and J gave up 1 base, with 10 bases separating them. CDR1 MNHEY and CDR2 SVGAGI come from the germline V gene. The CDR3 loop spans 14 amino acids. The CDR3 loop is CASRDSWSGNTIYF. The CDR3 region has the DNA TGTGCCAGCAGGGACAGTTGGTCTGGAAACACCATATATTTT.

With respect to this clonotype: Given a much more abundant clone one base away, this may be a read error. The chain combines TRBV20-1 with TRBJ2-4; 7 bases are shared with TRBD1. CDR3 size: 16 residues. Germline V gene data show CDR1 as DFQATT and CDR2 as SNEGSKA (reference sequence). The J segment lost 6 bases and the V segment lost 6 bases, leaving 17 bases of the junction unmatched. In nucleotides, the CDR3 is TGCAGTGCCCCCACCACGAGACAGGGCTTAACAAACATTCAGTACTTC. Its protein is CSAPTTRQGLTNIQYF.

The CDR3 loop reads CSVLDTEAFF. DNA for the CDR3: TGCAGCGTTTTAGACACTGAAGCTTTCTTT. V gene TRBV29-1 combines with J gene TRBJ1-1; D is ambiguous. V was pared by 5 bases and J by 3 bases, with 4 bases between. Germline V CDR1 and CDR2: SQVTM, ANQGSEA. The CDR3 totals 10 residues.

The gene calls are TRBV11-2 and TRBJ2-7, with TRBD2 matching 9 bases. Trimming cost V 1 base and J 6 bases; bases outside gene matches: 16. Germline V gene lookup returns CDR1 SGHAT and CDR2 FQNNGV. This CDR3 contains 18 residues. Written as DNA, the CDR3 is TGTGCCAGCAGCTTAGCTGTTAGCGGGAGCGATAGTCCGTCCGAGCAGTACTTC. This encodes CASSLAVSGSDSPSEQYF.

The CDR3 sequence: CASSYGGNTEAFF. In DNA form, the CDR3 reads TGTGCCAGCAGTTACGGTGGGAACACTGAAGCTTTCTTT. The rearrangement joins TRBV6-2 or TRBV6-3 to TRBJ1-1, with D unresolved. Germline V CDR1 and CDR2: MNHEY, SVGEGT. This CDR3 spans 13 amino acids. Deletions cut 2 bases from V and 1 base from J, with 5 bases between.

The chain uses TRBV6-5 and TRBJ1-5, with 9 bases that match TRBD1. The ends lost 4 bases at V and 4 bases at J; junction bases unmatched: 11. The germline gives CDR1 MNHEY, CDR2 SVGAGI. There are 17 residues in the CDR3. Written as DNA, the CDR3 is TGTGCCAGCAGTTCAGGAATGATTGGACAGGGGAATCAGCCCCAGCATTTT. This gives the protein CASSSGMIGQGNQPQHF.

This clonotype was counted between two and nine times. The genes are TRBV2 and TRBJ2-3; 10 positions match TRBD2. The CDR3 has 18 residues. Germline V gene sequence: CDR1 SNHLY, CDR2 FYNNEI. Trimming at V came to 5 bases and at J to 7 bases, leaving 18 bases not matched to a gene. The chain's CDR3 is CASSQSILAGATGNTQYF. As DNA, the CDR3 is TGTGCCAGCAGTCAGTCCATTCTAGCGGGGGCCACCGGGAATACGCAGTATTTT.

This clonotype turned up a few times. The genes are TRBV7-6 and TRBJ2-1, with D maybe TRBD1 (5 bases). The V gene's germline CDR1 is SGHVS and CDR2 FNYEAQ. Trimming removed 5 bases from V and 4 bases from J, with 9 bases in between. The CDR3 runs to 13 residues. The CDR3 here is CASSLDNYNEQFF. CDR3 sequence (DNA): TGTGCCAGCAGCCTGGACAATTACAATGAGCAGTTCTTC.

This sequence joins TRBV6-5 and TRBJ1-5; a possible D gene is TRBD1 (5 bases). V was shortened by 4 bases and J by 6 bases, with 10 bases between the two germline ends. The CDR3 is made up of 13 amino acids. Germline V lookup: CDR1 MNHEY, CDR2 SVGAGI. CDR3 sequence: CASSFQGAQPQHF. The CDR3 region has the DNA TGTGCCAGCAGTTTTCAGGGTGCTCAGCCCCAGCATTTT.

A few counts support this clonotype. The V gene is TRBV20-1, the J gene TRBJ2-7; D gene unclear. The germline V and J ends were trimmed by 0 bases and 0 bases, with 12 bases remaining between them. The CDR3 length is 15 residues. Germline lookup yields CDR1 DFQATT and CDR2 SNEGSKA (reference sequence). CDR3: CSARDASSNSYEQYF. CDR3 sequence (DNA): TGCAGTGCTAGAGATGCGAGTAGCAACTCCTACGAGCAGTACTTC.

The CDR3 region has the DNA TGCAGTGCTAGAGGGCCCACAGATACGCAGTATTTT. It is translated as CSARGPTDTQYF. V and J are TRBV20-1 and TRBJ2-3; no definite D call. The CDR3 is 12 amino acids. Germline lookup yields CDR1 DFQATT and CDR2 SNEGSKA (reference sequence). V was clipped by 1 base and J by 2 bases, with 4 bases between them.